This entry lists 3 T cell receptor beta chains sequenced from one sample in a study of shared clonotypes between healthy human individuals. Clones were read by immunoSEQ multiplex PCR, and TCRdb kept only the in-frame ones, dropping some. The repertoire has roughly 1,600,000 clones, 98% to 99% of them found once; the top ten carry roughly 0.36%. Specimen: naive CD4+ T cells sorted from blood. Specified subset: CD45RA+ positively selected. These receptor sequences come from a man aged 25-45 years in good health.

The chain combines TRBV6-5 with TRBJ1-1; the D gene is possibly TRBD1 (5 bases). The CDR3 is 13 amino acids. Trimming stripped 2 bases from V and 5 bases from J, with 9 bases between. CDR1 and CDR2 from the germline V gene are MNHEY and SVGAGI. CDR3: CASSYRGPTEAFF. The CDR3 DNA is TGTGCCAGCAGTTACCGGGGCCCTACTGAAGCTTTCTTT.

J is TRBJ1-5 and V is TRBV10-3; D gene unclear. Deletions cut 5 bases from V and 2 bases from J, with 13 bases between. This CDR3 comprises 15 residues. In germline, CDR1 is ENHRY, CDR2 SYGVKD. The chain's CDR3 is CAISPGSQGNQPQHF. In DNA, the CDR3 is TGTGCCATCAGTCCCGGGTCCCAAGGCAATCAGCCCCAGCATTTT.

The rearrangement joins TRBV6-5 to TRBJ2-2; D is possibly TRBD1 (5 bases). CDR3 length equals 15 residues. In germline, CDR1 is MNHEY, CDR2 SVGAGI. Trimming removed 1 base at V and 2 bases at J, with 8 bases between. The DNA of the CDR3 is TGTGCCAGCAGTTACTTCCAGGGAAACACCGGGGAGCTGTTTTTT. Protein product: CASSYFQGNTGELFF.